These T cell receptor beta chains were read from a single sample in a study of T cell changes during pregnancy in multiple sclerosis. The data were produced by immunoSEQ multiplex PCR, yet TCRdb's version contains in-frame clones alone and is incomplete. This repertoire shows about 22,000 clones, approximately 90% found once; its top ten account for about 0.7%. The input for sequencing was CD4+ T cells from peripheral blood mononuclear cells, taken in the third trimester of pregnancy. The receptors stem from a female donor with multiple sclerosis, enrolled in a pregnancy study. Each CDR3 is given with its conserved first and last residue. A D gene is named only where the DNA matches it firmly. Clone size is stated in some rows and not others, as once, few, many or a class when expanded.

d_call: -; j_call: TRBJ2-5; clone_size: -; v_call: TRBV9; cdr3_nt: TGTGCCAGCAGCGTAGGGGCGGGGGCTAACCAAGAGACCCAGTACTTC; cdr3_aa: CASSVGAGANQETQYF
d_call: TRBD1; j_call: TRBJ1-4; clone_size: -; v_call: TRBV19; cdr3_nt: TGTGCCAGTGGCTCGGGACAGGGCTATGAAAAACTGTTTTTT; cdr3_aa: CASGSGQGYEKLFF
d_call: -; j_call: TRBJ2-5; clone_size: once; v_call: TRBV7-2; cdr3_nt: TGTGCCAGCAGCTTTCAGGCGGGGTACGAGAAGACCCAGTACTTC; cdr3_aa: CASSFQAGYEKTQYF
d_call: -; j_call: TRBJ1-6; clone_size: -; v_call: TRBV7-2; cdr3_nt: TGTGCCAGCAGCTTAGTCGGGACTGCTGAATCACCCCTCCACTTT; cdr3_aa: CASSLVGTAESPLHF
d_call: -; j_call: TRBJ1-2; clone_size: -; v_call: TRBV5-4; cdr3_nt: TGTGCCAGCAGCTTAGGACAGATGAATACGGCCTTC; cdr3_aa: CASSLGQMNTAF
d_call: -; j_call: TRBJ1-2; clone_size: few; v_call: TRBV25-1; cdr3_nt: TGTGCCAGCAGTCATGGGTCGGGGTCGGGCTACACCTTC; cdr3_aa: CASSHGSGSGYTF
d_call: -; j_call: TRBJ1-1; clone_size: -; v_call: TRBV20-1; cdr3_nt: TGCAGTGCTGATAGGAACACTGAAGCTTTCTTT; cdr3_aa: CSADRNTEAFF
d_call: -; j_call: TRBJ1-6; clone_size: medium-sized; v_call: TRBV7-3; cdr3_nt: TGTGCCAGCAGCTTACGGGGGGGGGCCGGTTCACCCCTCCACTTT; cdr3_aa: CASSLRGGAGSPLHF
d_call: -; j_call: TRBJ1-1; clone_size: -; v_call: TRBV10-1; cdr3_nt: TGCGCCAGCAGTGATAACAAGAACACTGAAGCTTTCTTT; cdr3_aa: CASSDNKNTEAFF
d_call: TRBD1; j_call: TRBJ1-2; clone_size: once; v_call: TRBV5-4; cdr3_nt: TGTGCCAGCAGCCGGGAGGGGGCCCACTATGGCTACACCTTC; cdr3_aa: CASSREGAHYGYTF
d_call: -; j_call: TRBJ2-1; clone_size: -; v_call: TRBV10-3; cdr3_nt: TGTGCCATCAGTGCTAGCAATGAGCAGTTCTTC; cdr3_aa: CAISASNEQFF
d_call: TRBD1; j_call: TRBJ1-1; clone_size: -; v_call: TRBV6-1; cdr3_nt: TGTGCCAGCAGTTCTAAGACAGGGAGGAGCACTGAAGCTTTCTTT; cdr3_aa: CASSSKTGRSTEAFF
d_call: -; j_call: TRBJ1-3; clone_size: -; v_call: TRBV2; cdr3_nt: TGTGCCAGCAGTGCCGACAGATTCTCTGGAAACACCATATATTTT; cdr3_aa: CASSADRFSGNTIYF
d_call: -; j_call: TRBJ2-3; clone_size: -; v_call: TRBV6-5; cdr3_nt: TGTGCCAGCAGTTACTGGCGAGGGCGGGGTACGCAGTATTTT; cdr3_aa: CASSYWRGRGTQYF
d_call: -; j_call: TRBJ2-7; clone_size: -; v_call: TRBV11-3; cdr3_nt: TGTGCCAGCAGCATCCCCTATTGGGTTGCTAGCTCCTACGAGCAGTACTTC; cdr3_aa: CASSIPYWVASSYEQYF
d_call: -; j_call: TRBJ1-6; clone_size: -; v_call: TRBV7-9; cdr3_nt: TGTGCCAGCAGCTTTAACGGACCCCTCCACTTT; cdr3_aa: CASSFNGPLHF
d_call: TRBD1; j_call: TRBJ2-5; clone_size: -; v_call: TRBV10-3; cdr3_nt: TGTGCCATCAGTCCAAGCTTGGGACAGTCCCAAGAGACCCAGTACTTC; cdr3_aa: CAISPSLGQSQETQYF
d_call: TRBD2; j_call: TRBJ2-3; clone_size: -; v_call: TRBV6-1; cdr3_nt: TGTGCCAGCAGTGAAGGGGGCGGGGGGGCCACAGATACGCAGTATTTT; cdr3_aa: CASSEGGGGATDTQYF
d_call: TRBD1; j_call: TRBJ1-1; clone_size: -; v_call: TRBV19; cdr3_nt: TGTGCCAGTAGTCACCACAGGGGGCTCCAAACTGAAGCTTTCTTT; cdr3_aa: CASSHHRGLQTEAFF
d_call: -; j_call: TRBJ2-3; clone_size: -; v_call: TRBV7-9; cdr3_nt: TGTGCCAGCAGCGCCGGACTCCCCGTGTCCACAGATACGCAGTATTTT; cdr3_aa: CASSAGLPVSTDTQYF
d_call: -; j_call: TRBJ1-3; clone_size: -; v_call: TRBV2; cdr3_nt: TGTGCCAGCAGCGCCCTCGAGGGATCCGGAAACACCATATATTTT; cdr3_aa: CASSALEGSGNTIYF
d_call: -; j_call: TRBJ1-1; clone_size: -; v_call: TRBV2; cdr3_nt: TGTGCCAGCAGAGCGAACACTGAAGCTTTCTTT; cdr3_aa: CASRANTEAFF
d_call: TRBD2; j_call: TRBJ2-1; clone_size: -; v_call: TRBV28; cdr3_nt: TGTGCCAGCAGTTTCCATTTAGCGGGGGGTCACTACAATGAGCAGTTCTTC; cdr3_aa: CASSFHLAGGHYNEQFF
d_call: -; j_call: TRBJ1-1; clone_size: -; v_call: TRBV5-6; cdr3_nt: TGTGCCAGCAGCTTACTAAAACAGGGAGGGATCGCTGAAGCTTTCTTT; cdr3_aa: CASSLLKQGGIAEAFF
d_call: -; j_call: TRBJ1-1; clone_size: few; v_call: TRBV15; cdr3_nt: TGTGCCACCAGCAGAGATCTAACAGGGTTTGCTTTCTTT; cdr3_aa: CATSRDLTGFAFF
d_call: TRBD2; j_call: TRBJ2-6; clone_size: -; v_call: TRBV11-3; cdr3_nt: TGTGCCAGCAGCCCCAGCGGGGGGCTGGGGGCCAACGTCCTGACTTTC; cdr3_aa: CASSPSGGLGANVLTF
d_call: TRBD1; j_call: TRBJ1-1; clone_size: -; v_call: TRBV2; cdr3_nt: TGTGCCAGCAGCGACAGGGGCCCGTGGACTGAAGCTTTCTTT; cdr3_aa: CASSDRGPWTEAFF
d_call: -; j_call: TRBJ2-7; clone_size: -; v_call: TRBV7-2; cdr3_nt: TGTGCCAGCAGCATTAACTCCTACGAGCAGTACTTC; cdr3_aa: CASSINSYEQYF
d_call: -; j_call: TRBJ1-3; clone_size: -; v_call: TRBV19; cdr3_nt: TGTGCCAGTAGTATAAATTGGCTCTCTGGAAACACCATATATTTT; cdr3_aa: CASSINWLSGNTIYF
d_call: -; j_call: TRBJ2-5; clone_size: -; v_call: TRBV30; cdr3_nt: TGTGCCTGGAGTGTATGGGGGACAAACCAAGAGACCCAGTACTTC; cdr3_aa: CAWSVWGTNQETQYF
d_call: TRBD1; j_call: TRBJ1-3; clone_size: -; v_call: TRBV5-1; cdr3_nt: TGCGCCAGCAGCTTGGGACAGGGTCTTGACACCATATATTTT; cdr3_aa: CASSLGQGLDTIYF
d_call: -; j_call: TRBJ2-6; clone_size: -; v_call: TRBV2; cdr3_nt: TGTGCCAGCAGTCAGACACACTCTGGGGCCAACGTCCTGACTTTC; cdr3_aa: CASSQTHSGANVLTF
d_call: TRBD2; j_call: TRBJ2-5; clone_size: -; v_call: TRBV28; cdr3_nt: TGTGCCAGCAGCACTAATCGGGGGGGAGAGACCCAGTACTTC; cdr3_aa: CASSTNRGGETQYF
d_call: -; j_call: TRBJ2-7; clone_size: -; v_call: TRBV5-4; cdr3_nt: TGTGCCAGCAGCAACAATCGAGGACACTACGAGCAGTACTTC; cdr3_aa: CASSNNRGHYEQYF
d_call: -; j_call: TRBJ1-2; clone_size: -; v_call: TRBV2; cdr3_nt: TGTGCCAGCAGTGAACTTTCTGGGGGGTATGGCTACACCTTC; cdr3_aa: CASSELSGGYGYTF
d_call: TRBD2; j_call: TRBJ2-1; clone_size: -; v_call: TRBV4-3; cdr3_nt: TGCGCCAGCAGCCAGGGGAGGCGGGGGGGCAGTTATGAGCAGTTCTTC; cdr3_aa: CASSQGRRGGSYEQFF
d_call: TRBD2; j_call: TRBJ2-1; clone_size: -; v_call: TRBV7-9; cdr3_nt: TGTGCCAGCAGCCTCGGAGCGGGGGGCCTACCCTCCTACAATGAGCAGTTCTTC; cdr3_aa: CASSLGAGGLPSYNEQFF
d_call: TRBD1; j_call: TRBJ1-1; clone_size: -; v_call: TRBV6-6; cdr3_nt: TGTGCCAGCAGTTTGGACAGGGTGGGTAGAGCTTTCTTT; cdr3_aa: CASSLDRVGRAFF
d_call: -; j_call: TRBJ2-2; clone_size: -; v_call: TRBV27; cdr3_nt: TGTGCCAGCAGTTTAACCCAAGGGAGGACCGGGGAGCTGTTTTTT; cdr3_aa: CASSLTQGRTGELFF
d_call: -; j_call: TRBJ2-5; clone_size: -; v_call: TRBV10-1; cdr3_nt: TGCGCCAGCAGTGAGTCTGGGGCGGTCCAAGAGACCCAGTACTTC; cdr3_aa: CASSESGAVQETQYF
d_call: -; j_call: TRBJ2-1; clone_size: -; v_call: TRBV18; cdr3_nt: TGTGCCAGCTCAATGGAAGGAGACTCCTACAATGAGCAGTTCTTC; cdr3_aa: CASSMEGDSYNEQFF
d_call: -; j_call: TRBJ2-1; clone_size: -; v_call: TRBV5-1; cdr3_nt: TGCGCCAGCAGCTTGTACTTTGACAATGAGCAGTTCTTC; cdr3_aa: CASSLYFDNEQFF
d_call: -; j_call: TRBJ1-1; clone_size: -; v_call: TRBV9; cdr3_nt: TGTGCCAGCAGCGTAGCTTTGGGGGGGCCCACTGAAGCTTTCTTT; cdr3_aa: CASSVALGGPTEAFF
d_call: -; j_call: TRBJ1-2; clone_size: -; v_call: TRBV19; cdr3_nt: TGTGCCAGTAGAACTGGACATTATGGCTACACCTTC; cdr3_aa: CASRTGHYGYTF
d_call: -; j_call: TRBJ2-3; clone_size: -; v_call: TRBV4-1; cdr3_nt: TGCGCCAGCAGTTTACTCAGGGGTCTCACAGATACGCAGTATTTT; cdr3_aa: CASSLLRGLTDTQYF
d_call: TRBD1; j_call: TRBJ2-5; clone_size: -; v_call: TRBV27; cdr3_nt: TGTGCCAGCAGGAGACAGGGGGAAGAGACCCAGTACTTC; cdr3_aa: CASRRQGEETQYF
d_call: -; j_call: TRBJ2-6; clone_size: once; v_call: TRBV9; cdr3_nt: TGTGCCAGCAGCAAAAGGGGCTCCGGGGCCAACGTCCTGACTTTC; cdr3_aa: CASSKRGSGANVLTF
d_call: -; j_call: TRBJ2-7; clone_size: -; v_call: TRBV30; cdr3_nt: TGTGCCTGGACTCCGAATTGGGCATTGTACGAGCAGTACTTC; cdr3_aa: CAWTPNWALYEQYF
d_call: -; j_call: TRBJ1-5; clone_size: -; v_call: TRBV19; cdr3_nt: TGTGCCAGTAGTATCGGTGAGGGTGTGATTGTCAATCAGCCCCAGCATTTT; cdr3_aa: CASSIGEGVIVNQPQHF
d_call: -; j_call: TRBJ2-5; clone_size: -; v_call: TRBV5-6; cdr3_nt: TGTGCCAGCAGCTTGCCTCAAGAGACCCAGTACTTC; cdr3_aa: CASSLPQETQYF
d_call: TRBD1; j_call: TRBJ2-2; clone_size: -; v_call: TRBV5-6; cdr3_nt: TGTGCCAGCAGCTGGACAGGTCCCGCCGGGGAGCTGTTTTTT; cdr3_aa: CASSWTGPAGELFF
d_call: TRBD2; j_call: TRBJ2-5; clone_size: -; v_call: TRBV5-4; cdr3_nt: TGTGCCAGCAGCTGGACCGGGACTAAGGTGGAGACCCAGTACTTC; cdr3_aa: CASSWTGTKVETQYF